This is a list of T cell receptor beta chains from one sample in a study of CD8 T cells in Susac syndrome. TCRdb reprocessed the immunoSEQ multiplex PCR reads with MiXCR, giving one entry per CDR3 protein. The profile shows 150,000 to 200,000 distinct CDR3 sequences, under 95% of them singletons. The sample was CD4+ T cells from PBMCs. These receptors came from a human donor in good health. The CDR3 runs from the conserved cysteine through the conserved F or W. The order of the fields is D gene, J gene, clone size, V gene, CDR3 protein, CDR3 DNA. D genes are given only for firm matches. Rows may omit the clone size; those that give it use once, few, many or a size class.

>NA|TRBJ1-5|once|TRBV7-2
CASSLSLLQPQHF
TGTGCCAGCAGCTTAAGTTTACTTCAGCCCCAGCATTTT
>NA|TRBJ1-6|once|TRBV19
CASTGSYNSPLHF
TGTGCCAGTACCGGCTCCTATAATTCACCCCTCCACTTT
>NA|TRBJ2-3|NA|TRBV15
CATSRLGTDTQYF
TGTGCCACCAGCCGGCTAGGGACAGATACGCAGTATTTT
>NA|TRBJ2-1|NA|TRBV12-3/TRBV12-4
CASSYQGSYNEQFF
TGTGCCAGCAGTTATCAGGGGTCCTACAATGAGCAGTTCTTC
>TRBD2|TRBJ2-1|NA|TRBV6-6
CASRRGTSGVNEQFF
TGTGCCAGCAGGCGAGGGACTAGCGGGGTTAATGAGCAGTTCTTC
>NA|TRBJ2-2|NA|TRBV24-1
CATSTGPRRKANTGELFF
TGTGCCACCAGTACCGGGCCTCGCCGAAAAGCGAACACCGGGGAGCTGTTTTTT
>NA|TRBJ1-1|NA|TRBV30
CAWWKGGNTEAFF
TGTGCCTGGTGGAAGGGGGGGAACACTGAAGCTTTCTTT
>NA|TRBJ2-3|NA|TRBV6-1
CASSDHRDRMRTDTQYF
TGTGCCAGCAGTGACCACAGGGACCGAATGCGCACAGATACGCAGTATTTT
>NA|TRBJ1-1|NA|TRBV13
CASSAPPQLNTEAFF
TGTGCCAGCAGCGCGCCCCCCCAGCTGAACACTGAAGCTTTCTTT
>TRBD1|TRBJ2-2|once|TRBV24-1
CATQQGGNTGELFF
TGTGCCACCCAACAGGGGGGGAACACCGGGGAGCTGTTTTTT
>TRBD1|TRBJ1-2|NA|TRBV18
CASSARPPGGSRSNYGYTF
TGTGCCAGCTCCGCGCGACCTCCAGGGGGGTCTAGATCTAACTATGGCTACACCTTC
>TRBD1|TRBJ1-3|NA|TRBV19
CASRRATGTGGNTIYF
TGTGCCAGTAGAAGGGCTACCGGGACAGGAGGAAACACCATATATTTT
>NA|TRBJ2-7|NA|TRBV28
CASSFTWDTVSYEQYF
TGTGCCAGCAGTTTTACCTGGGACACCGTCTCCTACGAGCAGTACTTC
>NA|TRBJ2-2|NA|TRBV19
CATGGANTGELFF
TGTGCCACCGGGGGCGCGAACACCGGGGAGCTGTTTTTT
>NA|TRBJ1-3|NA|TRBV6-6
CASRPPGSGNTIYF
TGTGCCAGCAGGCCTCCTGGGTCTGGAAACACCATATATTTT
>TRBD1|TRBJ1-2|NA|TRBV20-1
CSATGTGLYGYTF
TGCAGTGCTACCGGGACAGGTTTATATGGCTACACCTTC
>NA|TRBJ1-3|NA|TRBV9
CASSASRGNTIYF
TGTGCCAGCAGCGCCTCAAGGGGAAACACCATATATTTT
>TRBD1|TRBJ2-7|few|TRBV12-3/TRBV12-4
CASSPGQQYEQYF
TGTGCCAGCAGTCCGGGACAGCAATACGAGCAGTACTTC
>TRBD2|TRBJ2-5|NA|TRBV20-1
CSARGGSGGAGETQYF
TGCAGTGCTAGAGGGGGGAGCGGGGGGGCCGGAGAGACCCAGTACTTC
>TRBD2|TRBJ2-5|once|TRBV3-1
CASSQGLAGGQETQYF
TGTGCCAGCAGCCAAGGTCTAGCGGGAGGCCAAGAGACCCAGTACTTC